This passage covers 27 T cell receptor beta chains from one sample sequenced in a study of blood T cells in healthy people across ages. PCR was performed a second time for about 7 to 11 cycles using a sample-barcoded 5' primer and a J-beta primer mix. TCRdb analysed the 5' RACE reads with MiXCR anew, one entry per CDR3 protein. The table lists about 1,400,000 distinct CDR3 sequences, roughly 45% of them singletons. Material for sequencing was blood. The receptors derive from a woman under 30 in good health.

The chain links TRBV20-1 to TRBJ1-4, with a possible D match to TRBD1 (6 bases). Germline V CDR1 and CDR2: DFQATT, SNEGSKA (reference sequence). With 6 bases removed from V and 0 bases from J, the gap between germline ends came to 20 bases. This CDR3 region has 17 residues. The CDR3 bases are TGCAGTGCCCCTGGGGAGGGGGGTACGGCAACTAATGAAAAACTGTTTTTT. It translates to CSAPGEGGTATNEKLFF.

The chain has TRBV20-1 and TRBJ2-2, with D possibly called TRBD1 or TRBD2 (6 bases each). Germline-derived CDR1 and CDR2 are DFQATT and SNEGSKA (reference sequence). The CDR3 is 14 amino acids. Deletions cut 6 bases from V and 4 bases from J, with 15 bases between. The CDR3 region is CSATKGGSTGELFF. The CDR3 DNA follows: TGCAGTGCCACAAAGGGGGGTAGCACCGGGGAGCTGTTTTTT.

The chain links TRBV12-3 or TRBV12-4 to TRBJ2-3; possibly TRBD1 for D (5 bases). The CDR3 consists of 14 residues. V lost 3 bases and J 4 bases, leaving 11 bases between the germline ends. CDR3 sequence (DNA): TGTGCCAGCAGTTTTTGGGAAGGGGCAGATACGCAGTATTTT. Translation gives CASSFWEGADTQYF.

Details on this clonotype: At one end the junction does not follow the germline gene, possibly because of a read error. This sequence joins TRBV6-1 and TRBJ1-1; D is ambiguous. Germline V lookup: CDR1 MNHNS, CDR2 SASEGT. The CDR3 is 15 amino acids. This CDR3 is CASSVSSGLNTETFF. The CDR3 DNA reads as TGTGCCAGCAGTGTGTCTTCGGGATTGAACACTGAAACTTTCTTT.

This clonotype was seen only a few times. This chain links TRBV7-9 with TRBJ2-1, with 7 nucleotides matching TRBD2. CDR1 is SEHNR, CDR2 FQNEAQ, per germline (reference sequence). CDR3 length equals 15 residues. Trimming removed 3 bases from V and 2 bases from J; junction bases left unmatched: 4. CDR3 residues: CASSFRGGTYNEQFF. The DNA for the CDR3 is TGTGCCAGCAGCTTTAGGGGAGGGACCTACAATGAGCAGTTCTTC.

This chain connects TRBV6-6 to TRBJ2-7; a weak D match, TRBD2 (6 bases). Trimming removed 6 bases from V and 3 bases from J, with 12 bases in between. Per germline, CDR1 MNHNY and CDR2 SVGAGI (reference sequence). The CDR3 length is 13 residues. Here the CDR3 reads CASRDGGVYEQYF. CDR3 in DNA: TGTGCCAGCAGAGACGGAGGGGTCTACGAGCAGTACTTC.

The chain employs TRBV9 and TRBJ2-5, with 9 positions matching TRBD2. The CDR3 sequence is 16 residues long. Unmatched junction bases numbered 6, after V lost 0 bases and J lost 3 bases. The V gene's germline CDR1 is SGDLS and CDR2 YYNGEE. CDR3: CASSVGGSGGEETQYF. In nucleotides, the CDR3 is TGTGCCAGCAGCGTAGGGGGTAGCGGGGGAGAAGAGACCCAGTACTTC.

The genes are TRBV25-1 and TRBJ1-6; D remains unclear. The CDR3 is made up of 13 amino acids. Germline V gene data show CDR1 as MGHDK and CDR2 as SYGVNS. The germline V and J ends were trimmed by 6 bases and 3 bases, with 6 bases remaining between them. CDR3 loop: CASRPDYNSPLHF. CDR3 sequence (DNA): TGTGCCAGCAGACCGGACTATAATTCACCCCTCCACTTT.

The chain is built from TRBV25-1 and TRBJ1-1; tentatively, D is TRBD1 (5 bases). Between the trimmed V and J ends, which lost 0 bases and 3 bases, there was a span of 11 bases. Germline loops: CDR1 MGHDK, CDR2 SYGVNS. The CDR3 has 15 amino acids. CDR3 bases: TGTGCCAGCAGTGAATATTACGGGGGAGACACTGAAGCTTTCTTT. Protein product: CASSEYYGGDTEAFF.

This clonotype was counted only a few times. CDR3 loop: CASSLAGERGWTEAFF. CDR3 nucleotide sequence: TGTGCCAGCAGCTTAGCCGGGGAGAGGGGTTGGACTGAAGCTTTCTTT. The genes are TRBV7-2 and TRBJ1-1; tentatively, D is TRBD1 (5 bases). Trimming shortened V by 0 bases and J by 5 bases, and 16 bases separated the two germline ends. Germline CDR1 and CDR2: SGHTA and FQGNSA. CDR3 length equals 16 residues.

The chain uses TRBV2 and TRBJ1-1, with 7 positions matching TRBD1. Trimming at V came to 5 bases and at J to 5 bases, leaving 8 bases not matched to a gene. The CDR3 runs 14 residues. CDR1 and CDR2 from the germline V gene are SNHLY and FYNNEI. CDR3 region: CASSWGQRGTEAFF. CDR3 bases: TGTGCCAGCAGTTGGGGACAGCGGGGAACTGAAGCTTTCTTT.

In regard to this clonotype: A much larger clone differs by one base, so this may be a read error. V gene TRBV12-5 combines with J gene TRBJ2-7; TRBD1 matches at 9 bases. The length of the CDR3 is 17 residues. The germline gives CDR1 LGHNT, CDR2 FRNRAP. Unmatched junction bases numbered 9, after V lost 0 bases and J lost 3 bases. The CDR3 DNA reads TGTGCTAGTGGTTTGGTACAGGTTGGGGACAGGGACTACGAGCAGTACTTC. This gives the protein CASGLVQVGDRDYEQYF.

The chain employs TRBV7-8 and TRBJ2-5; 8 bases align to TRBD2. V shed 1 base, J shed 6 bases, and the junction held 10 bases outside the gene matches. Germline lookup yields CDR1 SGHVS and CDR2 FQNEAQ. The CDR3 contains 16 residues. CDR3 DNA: TGTGCCAGCAGCTTAGTAGCGGGATTTGGGAAAAAGACCCAGTACTTC. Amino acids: CASSLVAGFGKKTQYF. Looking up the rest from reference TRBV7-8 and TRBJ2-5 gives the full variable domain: GAGVSQSPRYKVAKRGQDVALRCDPISGHVSLFWYQQALGQGPEFLTYFQNEAQLDKSGLPSDRFFAERPEGSVSTLKIQRTQQEDSAVYLCASSLVAGFGKKTQYFGPGTRLLVL.

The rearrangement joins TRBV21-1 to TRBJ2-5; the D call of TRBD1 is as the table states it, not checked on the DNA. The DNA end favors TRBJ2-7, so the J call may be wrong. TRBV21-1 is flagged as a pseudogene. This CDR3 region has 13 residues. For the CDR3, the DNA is TGTGCCACCCGGACCCCTCTTGGTCCCGAGCAGTACTTC. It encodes CATRTPLGPEQYF.

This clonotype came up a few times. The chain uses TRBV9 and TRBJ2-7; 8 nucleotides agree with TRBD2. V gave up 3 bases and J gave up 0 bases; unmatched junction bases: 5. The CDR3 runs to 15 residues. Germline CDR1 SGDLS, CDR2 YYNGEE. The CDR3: CASSAGLGDSYEQYF. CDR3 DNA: TGTGCCAGCAGCGCGGGACTAGGGGACTCCTACGAGCAGTACTTC.

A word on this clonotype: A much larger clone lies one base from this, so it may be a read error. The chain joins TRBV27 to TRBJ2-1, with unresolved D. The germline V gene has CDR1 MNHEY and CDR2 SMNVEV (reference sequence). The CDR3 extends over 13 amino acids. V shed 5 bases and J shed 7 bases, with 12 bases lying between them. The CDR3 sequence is CASSGRLLNEQFF. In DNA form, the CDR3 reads TGTGCCAGCAGTGGTAGACTTTTAAATGAGCAGTTCTTC.

The CDR3 region is CASSQGSSGGGFFQETQYF. CDR3 sequence (DNA): TGTGCCAGCAGCCAAGGGTCGTCAGGGGGCGGATTCTTCCAAGAGACCCAGTACTTC. The rearrangement links TRBV14 to TRBJ2-5, with 8 bases aligning to TRBD1. CDR1 is SGHDN, CDR2 FVKESK, per germline. The CDR3 is 19 amino acids. The trim removed 1 base at V and 1 base at J, leaving 14 bases unmatched.

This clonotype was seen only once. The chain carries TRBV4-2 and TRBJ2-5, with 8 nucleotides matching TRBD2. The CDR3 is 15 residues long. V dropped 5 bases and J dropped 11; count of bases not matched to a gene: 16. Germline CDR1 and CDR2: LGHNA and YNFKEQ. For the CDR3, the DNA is TGTGCCAGCAGCGGGACTAGTGTCTCCTACAATGAGCAGTACTTC. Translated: CASSGTSVSYNEQYF.

CDR3 amino acids: CATSRGRSDGNTEAFF. The DNA of the CDR3 is TGTGCCACCAGCAGGGGCCGATCGGACGGGAACACTGAAGCTTTCTTT. The chain joins TRBV15 to TRBJ1-1; unclear D gene. Germline loops: CDR1 LNHNV, CDR2 YYDKDF (reference sequence). V lost 3 bases and J lost 1, with 15 bases in between. The CDR3 covers 16 residues.

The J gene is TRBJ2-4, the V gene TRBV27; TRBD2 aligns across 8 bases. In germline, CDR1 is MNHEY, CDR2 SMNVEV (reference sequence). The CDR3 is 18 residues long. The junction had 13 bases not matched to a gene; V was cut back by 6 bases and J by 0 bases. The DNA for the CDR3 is TGTGCCAGCAGCCCCGGGGTTGTAGCGGGGATAGCCAAAAACATTCAGTACTTC. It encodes CASSPGVVAGIAKNIQYF.

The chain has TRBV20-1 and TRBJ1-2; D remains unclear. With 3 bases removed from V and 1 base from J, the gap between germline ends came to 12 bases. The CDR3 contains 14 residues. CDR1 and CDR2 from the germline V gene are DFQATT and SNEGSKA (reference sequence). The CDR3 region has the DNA TGCAGTGCTAGTTGGCAGCCCCGTAACTATGGCTACACCTTC. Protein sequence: CSASWQPRNYGYTF.

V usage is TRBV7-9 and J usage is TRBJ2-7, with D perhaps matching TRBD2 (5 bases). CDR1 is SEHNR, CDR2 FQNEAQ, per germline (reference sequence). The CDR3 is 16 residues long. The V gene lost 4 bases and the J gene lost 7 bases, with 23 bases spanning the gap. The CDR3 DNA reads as TGTGCCAGCAGCTCACCCCGGAGGCGGGCCTGCAATGAGCAGTACTTC. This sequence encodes CASSSPRRRACNEQYF.

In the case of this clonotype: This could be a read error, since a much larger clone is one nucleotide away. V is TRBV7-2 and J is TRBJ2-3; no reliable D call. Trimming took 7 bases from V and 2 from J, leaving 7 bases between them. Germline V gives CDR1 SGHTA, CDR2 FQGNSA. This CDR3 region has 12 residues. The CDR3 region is CASNGFTDTQYF. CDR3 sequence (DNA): TGTGCCAGCAACGGGTTCACAGATACGCAGTATTTT.

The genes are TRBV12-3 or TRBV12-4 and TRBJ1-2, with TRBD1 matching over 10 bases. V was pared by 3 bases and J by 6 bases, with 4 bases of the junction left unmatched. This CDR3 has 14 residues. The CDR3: CASSFRTGGHGYTF. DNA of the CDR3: TGTGCCAGCAGTTTCCGGACAGGGGGACATGGCTACACCTTC.

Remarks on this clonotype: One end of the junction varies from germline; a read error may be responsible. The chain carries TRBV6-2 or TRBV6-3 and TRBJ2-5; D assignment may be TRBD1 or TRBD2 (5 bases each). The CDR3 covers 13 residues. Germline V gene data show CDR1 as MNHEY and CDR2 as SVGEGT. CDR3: CASSWDLGETRYF. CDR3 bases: TGTGCCAGCAGTTGGGACCTCGGCGAGACCCGGTACTTC.

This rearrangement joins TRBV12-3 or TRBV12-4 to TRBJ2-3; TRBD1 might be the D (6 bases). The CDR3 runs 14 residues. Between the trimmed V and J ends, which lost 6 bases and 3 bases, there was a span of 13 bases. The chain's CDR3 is CASRIQGPTDTQYF. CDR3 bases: TGTGCCAGCAGGATACAGGGCCCGACAGATACGCAGTATTTT.

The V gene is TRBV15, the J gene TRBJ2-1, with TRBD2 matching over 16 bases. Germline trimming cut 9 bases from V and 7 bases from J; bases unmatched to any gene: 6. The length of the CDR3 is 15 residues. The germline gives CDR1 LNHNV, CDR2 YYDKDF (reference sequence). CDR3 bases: TGTGCCACTGGGACTAGCGGGGGGGGGTCTAATGAGCAGTTCTTC. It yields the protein CATGTSGGGSNEQFF.